These T cell receptor beta chains were read from a single sample in a study of blood T cell repertoires in COVID-19. This table comes from immunoSEQ multiplex PCR, and its TCRdb copy is limited to in-frame clones, with some not included. Among 200,000 to 250,000 clones listed, 70% to 90% were seen once. Material for sequencing was peripheral blood. The receptors were gathered from a woman between 65 and 79 years old with COVID-19, enrolled during active disease. The CDR3 runs from the conserved cysteine through the conserved F or W. The D gene is left open where the match is weak. Clone size is stated in some rows and not others, as once, few, many or a class when expanded.

j_call v_call clone_size d_call cdr3_nt cdr3_aa
TRBJ1-2 TRBV7-9 once TRBD1 TGTGCCAGCAGCGAAACAGGGGGCTGGGTTGGCTACACCTTC CASSETGGWVGYTF
TRBJ2-1 TRBV5-1 NA TRBD2 TGCGCCAGCAGCTTTAGCGGGAGGGCCCCTGGCAATGAGCAGTTCTTC CASSFSGRAPGNEQFF
TRBJ2-2 TRBV7-9 NA TRBD1 TGTGCCAGCAGCTTAGCGGGGACAGGGGGCGTTGCCGGGGAGCTGTTTTTT CASSLAGTGGVAGELFF
TRBJ2-1 TRBV11-3 NA TRBD2 TGTGCCAGCAGCTTAAACCCTAGCGGGAGTAGTGAGCAGTTCTTC CASSLNPSGSSEQFF
TRBJ2-1 TRBV12-3/TRBV12-4 NA NA TGTGCCAGCAGTTTCAGCGAATACAATGAGCAGTTCTTC CASSFSEYNEQFF
TRBJ1-1 TRBV27 NA TRBD1 TGTGCCAGCAGCCATGGGACAGGGAACACTGAAGCTTTCTTT CASSHGTGNTEAFF
TRBJ2-1 TRBV29-1 NA NA TGCAATCCGTCCTGGGCCCCTCTCTACAATGAGCAGTTCTTC CNPSWAPLYNEQFF
TRBJ1-2 TRBV18 NA TRBD1 TGTGCCAGCTCACCGGACAGGGGTCGCGGCTACACCTTC CASSPDRGRGYTF
TRBJ1-1 TRBV25-1 NA NA TGTGCCAGCAGTGACCAGGGATTCACTGAAGCTTTCTTT CASSDQGFTEAFF
TRBJ2-3 TRBV6-4 few NA TGTGCCAGCAGCAAGACTAGTGTGGATACGCAGTATTTT CASSKTSVDTQYF
TRBJ2-7 TRBV30 NA TRBD2 TGTGCCTGGAGTGCCGGGACTAGTCTTTACGAGCAGTACTTC CAWSAGTSLYEQYF
TRBJ2-2 TRBV19 NA NA TGTGCCAGTAGTTTAGCAGAGAACACCGGGGAGCTGTTTTTT CASSLAENTGELFF
TRBJ1-1 TRBV4-1 few NA TGCGCCAGCAGTCGACAGACATTGAACACTGAAGCTTTCTTT CASSRQTLNTEAFF
TRBJ1-1 TRBV6-5 NA TRBD1 TGTGCCAGCAGTTCCCGACAGGGCCTTCCTGAAGCTTTCTTT CASSSRQGLPEAFF
TRBJ1-3 TRBV3-1/TRBV3-2 NA NA TGTGCCAGCAGCTCCCGCGGGCCCTCTGGAAACACCATATATTTT CASSSRGPSGNTIYF
TRBJ2-7 TRBV5-4 NA NA TGTGCCAGCAGCGCACAGGGTCCCTACGAGCAGTACTTC CASSAQGPYEQYF
TRBJ1-1 TRBV5-4 NA NA TGTGCCAGCAGCACGTGGACAGCCATGAACACTGAAGCTTTCTTT CASSTWTAMNTEAFF
TRBJ2-5 TRBV23-1 once TRBD2 TGCGCCCCCCCGGGGGGAGTAGCAGAGACCCAGTACTTC CAPPGGVAETQYF
TRBJ1-5 TRBV2 NA NA TGTGCCAGCAGTGGGGAGAGCAATCAGCCCCAGCATTTT CASSGESNQPQHF
TRBJ2-5 TRBV3-1/TRBV3-2 NA TRBD2 TGTGCCAGCAGCCACCCGGCAGCGGGAGGGCAAGAGACCCAGTACTTC CASSHPAAGGQETQYF
TRBJ1-6 TRBV27 once NA TGTGCCAGCAGTTTAGGAGGGCATTTACATTCACCCCTCCACTTT CASSLGGHLHSPLHF
TRBJ2-7 TRBV7-9 once TRBD1 TGTGCCAGCAGCTCCACAGGGGAGTACGAGCAGTACTTC CASSSTGEYEQYF
TRBJ2-3 TRBV5-1 NA TRBD2 TGCGCCAGCAGTCCAGGGACTAGCGGGGGGAAGTATACGCAGTATTTT CASSPGTSGGKYTQYF
TRBJ2-2 TRBV18 NA NA TGTGCCAGCTCACCACGGTCCGGGACGAACACCGGGGAGCTGTTTTTT CASSPRSGTNTGELFF
TRBJ1-3 TRBV6-2/TRBV6-3 NA TRBD1 TGTGCCAGCAGCGACAGGGGGCCCTTAGCCCGCTCTGGAAACACCATATATTTT CASSDRGPLARSGNTIYF
TRBJ1-2 TRBV3-1/TRBV3-2 NA TRBD1 TGTGCCAGCAGCCACGCCGGACAGGCCTATGGCTACACCTTC CASSHAGQAYGYTF
TRBJ2-1 TRBV10-1 once TRBD1 TGCGCCAGCGGCTTGGGACAGGCGTCGGCCAATGAGCAGTTCTTC CASGLGQASANEQFF
TRBJ1-1 TRBV19 few TRBD1 TGTGCCAGCAACCAGGGGGAACTGAACACTGAAGCTTTCTTT CASNQGELNTEAFF
TRBJ1-5 TRBV12-2 once NA TGTGCAAGTCGCTTAGGAAGGGGCCAACAGCCCCAGCATTTT CASRLGRGQQPQHF
TRBJ1-1 TRBV4-3 NA NA TGCGCCAGCAGCCAAAGCCCGAGTCTTGAAGCTTTCTTT CASSQSPSLEAFF
TRBJ1-1 TRBV6-1 NA NA TGTGCCAGCAGTGAAATCCGTCGGAACAGTGAAGCTTTCTTT CASSEIRRNSEAFF
TRBJ2-7 TRBV11-2 once TRBD2 TGTGCCAGCAGCTTAATACTAGCGGGAGTGGTTACCTACGAGCAGTACTTC CASSLILAGVVTYEQYF
TRBJ2-7 TRBV6-5 NA TRBD1 TGTGCCAGCAGTAGACAGGGTCTATCCTACGAGCAGTACTTC CASSRQGLSYEQYF
TRBJ2-2 TRBV3-1/TRBV3-2 NA NA TGTGCCAGCAGCCAAGATGCTCGGGGCGGGGAGCTGTTTTTT CASSQDARGGELFF
TRBJ1-1 TRBV3-1/TRBV3-2 NA NA TGTGCCAGCAGCCACGCCAGTACGAACACTGAAGCTTTCTTT CASSHASTNTEAFF
TRBJ2-2 TRBV9 few NA TGTGCCAGCAGCGTAGGGTTAGCGGACACCGGGGAGCTGTTTTTT CASSVGLADTGELFF
TRBJ1-3 TRBV7-2 NA NA TGTGCCAGCAGCCCCATGGGGGGGTTTGACACCATATATTTT CASSPMGGFDTIYF
TRBJ2-1 TRBV6-2/TRBV6-3 NA NA TGTGCCAGCAGTCTAACGGGGAGGGAGCAGTTCTTC CASSLTGREQFF
TRBJ1-1 TRBV28 NA TRBD1 TGTGCCAGCAGTCCTAGGACAGGGACGAACACTGAAGCTTTCTTT CASSPRTGTNTEAFF
TRBJ2-5 TRBV11-2 NA NA TGTGCCAGCAGCTTATTCAGCCTTCCTCAGGGGGAGACCCAGTACTTC CASSLFSLPQGETQYF